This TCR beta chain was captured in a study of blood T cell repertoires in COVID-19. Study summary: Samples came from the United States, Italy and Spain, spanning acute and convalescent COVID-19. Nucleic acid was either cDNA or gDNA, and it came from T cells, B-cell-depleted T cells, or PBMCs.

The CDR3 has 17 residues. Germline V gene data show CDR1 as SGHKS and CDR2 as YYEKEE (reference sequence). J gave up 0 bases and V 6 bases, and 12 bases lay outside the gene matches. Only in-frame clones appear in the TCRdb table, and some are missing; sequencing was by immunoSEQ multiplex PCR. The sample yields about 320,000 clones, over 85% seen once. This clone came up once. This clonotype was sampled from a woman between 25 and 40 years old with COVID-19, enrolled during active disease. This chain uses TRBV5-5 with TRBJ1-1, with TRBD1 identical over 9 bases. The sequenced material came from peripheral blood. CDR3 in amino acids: CASNPVPGQGMNTEAFF. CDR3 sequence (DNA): TGTGCCAGCAACCCCGTCCCGGGACAGGGCATGAACACTGAAGCTTTCTTT.